The 12 T cell receptor beta chains given below trace back to one sample, sequenced in a study. A single record per CDR3 protein comes from TCRdb applying MiXCR to the 5' RACE reads. The sample holds about 43,000 distinct CDR3 sequences; roughly 29% are singletons and the top ten take roughly 4%. The source material was memory CD4+ T cells sorted from a lymph node. Subset defined: memory CD4+ T cells, CD4+CD45RO+CD25-. The source of these receptors is a female donor with breast cancer.

This clonotype was seen a few times. The chain uses TRBV7-2 and TRBJ1-5; possible D gene TRBD1, 5 bases. CDR1 is SGHTA and CDR2 is FQGNSA in the germline V gene. The CDR3 spans 15 residues. The ends were cut back, 5 bases at V and 1 base at J, with 12 bases in the middle. CDR3 nucleotide sequence: TGTGCCAGCAGCCAACTCCGGGACAGCAATCAGCCCCAGCATTTT. Protein sequence: CASSQLRDSNQPQHF.

The chain links TRBV4-1 to TRBJ2-7; 8 nucleotides agree with TRBD1. This CDR3 region has 16 residues. Germline CDR1 MGHRA, CDR2 YSYEKL. V lost 1 base, J lost 2 bases, and 7 bases stayed unmatched. The CDR3 sequence is CASSQGIRDRTYEQYF. Here the CDR3 DNA reads TGCGCCAGCAGCCAAGGTATCCGGGACAGGACCTACGAGCAGTACTTC.

This clonotype occurred a few times. This chain uses TRBV9 with TRBJ2-7; D not certain. The CDR3 spans 17 residues. CDR1 SGDLS and CDR2 YYNGEE come from the germline V gene. The V gene lost 0 bases and the J gene lost 2 bases, with 18 bases spanning the gap. The CDR3 loop reads CASSVELSRGVTYEQYF. DNA for the CDR3: TGTGCCAGCAGCGTAGAGCTTTCCCGCGGAGTCACCTACGAGCAGTACTTC.

V and J are TRBV5-4 and TRBJ2-2; 7 bases line up with TRBD2. With V trimmed by 3 bases and J by 4 bases, 6 bases remained unmatched. CDR3 length equals 15 residues. Germline-derived CDR1 and CDR2 are SGHNT and YYREEE (reference sequence). As DNA, the CDR3 is TGTGCCAGCAGCTGGGGGGAGGGTCTCACCGGGGAGCTGTTTTTT. This codes for CASSWGEGLTGELFF.

This clonotype was found a few times. This chain links TRBV11-2 with TRBJ1-1; a weak D match, TRBD1 (6 bases). Trimming shortened V by 2 bases and J by 1 base, and 11 bases separated the two germline ends. This CDR3 is 15 amino acids long. CDR1 and CDR2 (germline): SGHAT, FQNNGV. The CDR3, as DNA: TGTGCCAGCAGCTTAATGGGGGGCGGGAACACTGAAGCTTTCTTT. Amino acid sequence: CASSLMGGGNTEAFF.

This clonotype was picked up a small number of times. This chain uses TRBV7-3 with TRBJ2-1; D gene unclear. CDR3 length equals 16 residues. Germline V gene sequence: CDR1 SGHTA, CDR2 FQGTGA. V dropped 0 bases and J dropped 1 base, with 10 bases sitting between them. Written as DNA, the CDR3 is TGTGCCAGCAGCTTAACGTCACAGATATCCTACAATGAGCAGTTCTTC. This sequence encodes CASSLTSQISYNEQFF.

This chain links TRBV4-2 with TRBJ2-2, with TRBD1 as a possible D gene (6 bases). Germline CDR1 LGHNA, CDR2 YNFKEQ. V lost 8 bases and J lost 4, with 14 bases in between. The CDR3 totals 14 residues. The CDR3 region is CASGGQTITGELFF. The CDR3 DNA follows: TGTGCCAGCGGAGGACAGACAATCACCGGGGAGCTGTTTTTT.

In regard to this clonotype: This may be a read error, as it is one base from a much larger clone. V is TRBV6-5 and J is TRBJ2-7, with 7 bases aligning to TRBD2. Germline V gene lookup returns CDR1 MNHEY and CDR2 SVGAGI. The CDR3 extends over 14 amino acids. The CDR3 region has the DNA TGTGCCAGCGGTTACGGGGCGGGAGTCTACGAGCAGTACTTC. Translated, it gives CASGYGAGVYEQYF.

This clonotype was seen more than once but under ten times. Germline and junction disagree at one end, which may indicate a read error. This chain joins TRBV7-2 and TRBJ2-7, with D possibly being TRBD2 (6 bases). This CDR3 contains 13 residues. The germline V gene has CDR1 SGHTA and CDR2 FQGNSA. This chain's CDR3 is CASSLARTYEQYF. The CDR3 coding sequence is TGTGCCAGCAGCCTAGCGAGAACCTACGAGCAGTACTTC.

This chain uses TRBV5-1 with TRBJ1-5; D unresolved. The ends were cut back, 4 bases at V and 1 base at J, with 9 bases in the middle. The germline V gene encodes CDR1 SGHRS and CDR2 YFSETQ. The CDR3 runs to 14 residues. For the CDR3, the DNA is TGCGCCAGCAGCCAGGACGGGAGCAATCAGCCCCAGCATTTT. It codes for CASSQDGSNQPQHF.

J is TRBJ2-2 and V is TRBV12-3 or TRBV12-4; the match to TRBD1 covers 7 bases. The CDR3 loop spans 15 amino acids. V lost 3 bases, J lost 6 bases, and 7 bases stayed unmatched. CDR3 bases: TGTGCCAGCAGTTTTCGAGGGGGCGCACCCGGGGAGCTGTTTTTT. The encoded protein is CASSFRGGAPGELFF.

J is TRBJ2-3 and V is TRBV5-4; 7 bases align to TRBD1. Germline V gene sequence: CDR1 SGHNT, CDR2 YYREEE (reference sequence). This CDR3 is 15 amino acids long. V trimming: 4 bases; J trimming: 0 bases; junction bases outside the gene matches: 5. The CDR3 loop reads CASSPGTASTDTQYF. The CDR3 nucleotides are TGTGCCAGCAGCCCTGGGACAGCTAGCACAGATACGCAGTATTTT.